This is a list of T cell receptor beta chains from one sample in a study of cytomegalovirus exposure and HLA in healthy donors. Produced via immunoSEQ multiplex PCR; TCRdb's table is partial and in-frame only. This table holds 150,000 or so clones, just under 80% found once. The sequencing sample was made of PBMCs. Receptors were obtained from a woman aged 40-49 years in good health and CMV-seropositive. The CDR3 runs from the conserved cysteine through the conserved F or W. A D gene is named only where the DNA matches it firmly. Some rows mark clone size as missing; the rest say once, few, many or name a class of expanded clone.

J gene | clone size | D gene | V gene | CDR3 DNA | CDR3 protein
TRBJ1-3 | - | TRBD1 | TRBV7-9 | TGTGCCAGCAGGCAGAACAGGGGATCAGGAAACACCATATATTTT | CASRQNRGSGNTIYF
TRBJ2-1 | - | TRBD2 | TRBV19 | TGTGCCAGTAGTCCCCCCTCCAAGACTAGCGGGAGCTACAATGAGCAGTTCTTC | CASSPPSKTSGSYNEQFF
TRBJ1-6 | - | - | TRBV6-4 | TGTGCCAGCAGTGACTCAGCCAATTCACCCCTCCACTTT | CASSDSANSPLHF
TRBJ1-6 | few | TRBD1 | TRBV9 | TGTGCCAGCAGCCAGGACAGGGCCAATTCACCCCTCCACTTT | CASSQDRANSPLHF
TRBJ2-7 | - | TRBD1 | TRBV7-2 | TGTGCCAGCAGTTCCTCCGGGACAGGAGAGCAGTACTTC | CASSSSGTGEQYF
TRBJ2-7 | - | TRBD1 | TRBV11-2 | TGTGCCAGCAGCTTAGTGGGACAGGGCTACGAGCAGTACTTC | CASSLVGQGYEQYF
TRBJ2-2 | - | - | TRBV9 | TGTGCCAGCAGCGTAGCTGGTGAGGGTACCGGGGAGCTGTTTTTT | CASSVAGEGTGELFF
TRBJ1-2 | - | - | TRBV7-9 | TGTGCCAGCAGCCCGCAAATGGGGGCAAGGGGCTACACCTTC | CASSPQMGARGYTF
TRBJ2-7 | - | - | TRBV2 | TGTGCCAGCAACCGACAGCCCTACGAGCAGTACTTC | CASNRQPYEQYF
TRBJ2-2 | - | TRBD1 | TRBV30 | TGTGCCTGGAACCGACAGGGGCGCACCGGGGAGCTGTTTTTT | CAWNRQGRTGELFF
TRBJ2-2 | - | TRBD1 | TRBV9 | TGTGCCAGCACCCCTACTGGACAGGCTTCAGCCGGGGAGCTGTTTTTT | CASTPTGQASAGELFF
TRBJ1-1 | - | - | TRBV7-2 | TGTGCCAGCGGCGGCAGAATGAACACTGGAGCTTTCTTT | CASGGRMNTGAFF
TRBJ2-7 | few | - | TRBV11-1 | TGTGCCAGCAGCTTAGTGCAGGGGTCTCCCTACGAGCAGTACTTC | CASSLVQGSPYEQYF
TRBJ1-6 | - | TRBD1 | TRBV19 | TGTGCCAGTAGTATCGGGACAGGGCTGTCACCCCTCCACTTT | CASSIGTGLSPLHF
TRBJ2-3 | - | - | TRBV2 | TGTGCCAGCTTGACGGGAGCGGGCCTCACAGATACGCAGTATTTT | CASLTGAGLTDTQYF
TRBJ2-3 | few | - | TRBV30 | TGTGCCTGGAGTCGGAGACAGATCACAGATACGCAGTATTTT | CAWSRRQITDTQYF
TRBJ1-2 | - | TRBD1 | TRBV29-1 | TGCAGCGTTGAGACAGGGTATGGCTACACCTTC | CSVETGYGYTF
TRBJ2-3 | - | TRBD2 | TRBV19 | TGTGCCAGTAGTTCGCGGAGACTAGCGGGGACCACAGATACGCAGTATTTT | CASSSRRLAGTTDTQYF
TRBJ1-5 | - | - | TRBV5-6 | TGTGCCAGCAGCTTGGCGACAGACCGGTATGGTCAGCCCCAGCATTTT | CASSLATDRYGQPQHF
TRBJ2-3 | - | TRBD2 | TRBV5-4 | TGTGCCAGCAGCTTAGTAGCGGGGGGTGCAGATACGCAGTATTTT | CASSLVAGGADTQYF
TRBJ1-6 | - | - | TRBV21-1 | TGTGCCAGCAGCAAAGTGGCTTCTAGCTCCTATAATTCACCCCTCCACTTT | CASSKVASSSYNSPLHF
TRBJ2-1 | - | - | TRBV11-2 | TGTGCCAGCAGCTCCCGGCTAGCTTCACAAGTTTTTAATGAGCAGTTCTTC | CASSSRLASQVFNEQFF